The clone carrying this T cell receptor beta chain was observed once. TCRdb's copy holds only in-frame clones and misses some; the assay was immunoSEQ multiplex PCR. The repertoire holds nearly 110,000 clones, roughly nine tenths seen once, with approximately 1.5% in the top ten. Germline loops: CDR1 MNHEY, CDR2 SVGAGI. J was trimmed by 9 bases and V by 6 bases; bases with no gene match: 4. The CDR3 totals 11 residues. This sample was included in a study of T cell changes during pregnancy in multiple sclerosis. This TCR came from a female donor with multiple sclerosis, enrolled in a pregnancy study. The source was peripheral blood, collected before pregnancy. V usage is TRBV6-5 and J usage is TRBJ2-5, with TRBD1 identical over 7 bases. The CDR3 sequence: CASRQQGPQYF. As DNA, the CDR3 is TGTGCCAGCAGACAACAGGGGCCCCAGTACTTC.